What follows is one TCR beta chain and its context. Its cognate antigen is unknown. Analysis merged second doses at about 4 or about 12 weeks. Assay used: immunoSEQ multiplex PCR; TCRdb lists only in-frame clones, some missing. This table has 55,000 to 70,000 clones, roughly nine tenths appearing once. V lost 5 bases, J lost 1 base, and 9 bases stayed unmatched. There are 16 residues in the CDR3. Germline values: CDR1 SGHNT, CDR2 YENEEA. This record belongs to a study of T cell responses to AZD1222 COVID-19 vaccine. Notes on the study in general: The donor group comprised mostly white British people and more females; the analysis possibly underestimated clonal diversity. Only six people who got AZD1222 tested seropositive at baseline. Mapped onto spike, vaccine-associated CD4 TCRs spanned it and were dominant at 160-218 and 743-854.

Here the sequenced sample was peripheral blood, taken 28 days after the second AZD1222 dose. This chain connects TRBV11-3 to TRBJ2-3; TRBD1 aligns across 7 bases. The sequence derives from an adult who received the AZD1222 COVID-19 vaccine. CDR3 loop: CASSPQGPGGTDTQYF. The CDR3 DNA follows: TGTGCCAGCAGCCCACAGGGGCCTGGGGGCACAGATACGCAGTATTTT.